The T cell receptor beta chain described here comes from a study of blood T cell repertoires in COVID-19. Looking at the study overall: From T cells, B-cell-depleted T cells, or PBMCs came the material, which was cDNA or gDNA.

Enrolment of Seattle patients took place during active infection, and they were followed longitudinally. Profiling relied on immunoSEQ multiplex PCR, and the TCRdb table lists in-frame clones only, not all of them. The sample holds a few hundred thousand clones, around 90% seen once. Trimming took 9 bases from V and 7 from J; bases not matched to a gene: 13. Germline V gene lookup returns CDR1 KGHDR and CDR2 SFDVKD. The CDR3 runs to 15 residues. This clonotype originated in a woman in her sixties with COVID-19, enrolled during active disease. Material: peripheral blood. The gene calls are TRBV24-1 and TRBJ2-1; 8 bases are a match to TRBD2. CDR3 coding DNA: TGTGCCACCGAAAGACGGTATGGGACTAGGAATGAGCAGTTCTTC. This gives the protein CATERRYGTRNEQFF.